This entry describes one T cell receptor (beta chain). What it recognizes is unknown. Profiled with immunoSEQ multiplex PCR; TCRdb holds only in-frame clones, not every one. The top ten clones hold 0.25% to 0.3% of a sample with roughly 32,000 clones, about 93% of them seen once. This sample is part of a study of PD-1 blockade in classical Hodgkin lymphoma. Study conclusions and caveats: Baseline TCR diversity was reportedly lower in newly diagnosed patients than in healthy donors. It was reported as lower still in relapsed/refractory patients.

Per germline, CDR1 MNHNS and CDR2 SASEGT. The CDR3 is made up of 18 amino acids. J gave up 2 bases and V 3 bases, and 8 bases lay outside the gene matches. Time point described: cycle 4 day 1 (C4D1), after less than 7 weeks of nivolumab. Following autologous stem cell transplantation, relapse occurred in every patient, and exposure to brentuximab vedotin varied. CD4+ T cells were purified from thawed PBMCs by magnetic negative selection. Source: CD4+ T cells from blood, taken before the fourth cycle of nivolumab. This TCR was recovered from a human donor with classical Hodgkin lymphoma. This sequence joins TRBV6-1 and TRBJ2-6; TRBD1 aligns across 9 bases. CDR3 residues: CASSEDRGTLAGANVLTF. In nucleotides, the CDR3 is TGTGCCAGCAGTGAGGACAGGGGTACGTTGGCTGGGGCCAACGTCCTGACTTTC.